The 7 T cell receptor beta chains below come from one sample, sequenced in a study of blood T cell repertoires in COVID-19. Assay: immunoSEQ multiplex PCR; the TCRdb copy retains only in-frame clones and omits some. Of around 250,000 clones listed, almost 85% are singletons. Sequenced sample: peripheral blood. The origin of the receptors is a woman of 80 years or more with acute or convalescent COVID-19.

The chain is built from TRBV30 and TRBJ1-5; D might be TRBD1 (6 bases). Deletions cut 0 bases from V and 2 bases from J, with 11 bases between. Germline-derived CDR1 and CDR2 are GTSNPN and SVGIG (reference sequence). CDR3 length equals 15 residues. CDR3 bases: TGTGCCTGGAGTGTAGCGGGGGCTGGCAATCAGCCCCAGCATTTT. Protein product: CAWSVAGAGNQPQHF.

The chain links TRBV3-1 (or the pseudogene TRBV3-2) to TRBJ2-5; D perhaps matches TRBD1 (6 bases). The CDR3 is 16 residues long. Trimming shortened V by 0 bases and J by 2 bases, and 13 bases separated the two germline ends. CDR1 and CDR2 (germline): LGHDT, YNNKEL (reference sequence). CDR3 region: CASSQEWGTLQETQYF. The CDR3 DNA sequence: TGTGCCAGCAGCCAAGAATGGGGGACACTACAAGAGACCCAGTACTTC.

The chain couples TRBV28 to TRBJ1-4; 11 nucleotides agree with TRBD1. Looked up from germline, CDR1 is MDHEN and CDR2 is SYDVKM. The CDR3 length is 16 residues. The ends lost 6 bases at V and 4 bases at J; junction bases unmatched: 7. DNA of the CDR3: TGTGCCAGCAGCACACGGACAGGGGGCTTTAATGAAAAACTGTTTTTT. Translation: CASSTRTGGFNEKLFF.

The chain joins TRBV6-8 to TRBJ2-7; TRBD1 matches at 8 bases. The CDR3 runs 14 residues. The germline V gene encodes CDR1 MNHGY and CDR2 SAAAGT. J was trimmed by 3 bases and V by 4 bases; bases with no gene match: 5. The CDR3 sequence is CASSFPGQVYEQYF. Written as DNA, the CDR3 is TGTGCCAGCAGTTTTCCGGGACAGGTCTACGAGCAGTACTTC.

The V and J genes are TRBV18 and TRBJ1-1, with 8 bases matching TRBD1. J lost 4 bases, V lost 2 bases, and 9 bases had no gene match. The length of the CDR3 is 16 residues. The germline CDR1 and CDR2 sequences are KGHSH and LQKENI. Here the CDR3 DNA reads TGTGCCAGCTCACCAGTACCGACAGGGGCGGGCACTGAAGCTTTCTTT. Its protein product is CASSPVPTGAGTEAFF.

This chain links TRBV7-2 with TRBJ1-1; D is ambiguous. Per the germline V gene, CDR1 is SGHTA and CDR2 is FQGNSA. This CDR3 contains 14 residues. Trimming left V 1 base short and J 4 bases short, with 10 bases between. The CDR3 spells CASSLVRWSTEAFF. The CDR3 DNA is TGTGCCAGCAGCTTAGTCCGATGGAGCACTGAAGCTTTCTTT.

CDR3 bases: TGCGCCAGCAGTGTGGAAGACCCTAGCCCGGCCCCAGATACGCAGTATTTT. Its protein is CASSVEDPSPAPDTQYF. The J gene is TRBJ2-3, the V gene TRBV10-1, with D perhaps TRBD2 (5 bases). This CDR3 spans 17 amino acids. Germline assignment: CDR1 WNHNN and CDR2 SYGVQD (reference sequence). The V end lost 4 bases, the J end lost 4 bases, and 21 bases lay between the germline ends.